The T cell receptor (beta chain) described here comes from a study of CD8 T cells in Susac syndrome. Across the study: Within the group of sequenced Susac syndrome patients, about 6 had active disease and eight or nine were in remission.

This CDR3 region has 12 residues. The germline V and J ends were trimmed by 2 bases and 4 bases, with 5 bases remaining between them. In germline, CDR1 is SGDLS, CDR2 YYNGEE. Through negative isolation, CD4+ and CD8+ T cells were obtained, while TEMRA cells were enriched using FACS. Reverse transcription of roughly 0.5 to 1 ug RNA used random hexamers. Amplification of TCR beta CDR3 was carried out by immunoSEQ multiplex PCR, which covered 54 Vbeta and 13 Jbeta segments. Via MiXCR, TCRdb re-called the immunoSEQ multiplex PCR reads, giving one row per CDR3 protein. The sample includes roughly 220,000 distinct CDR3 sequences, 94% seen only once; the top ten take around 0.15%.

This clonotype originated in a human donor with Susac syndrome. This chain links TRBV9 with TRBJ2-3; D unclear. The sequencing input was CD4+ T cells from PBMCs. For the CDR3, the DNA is TGTGCCAGCAGCGTTACGCCAGATACGCAGTATTTT. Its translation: CASSVTPDTQYF.